This T cell receptor (beta chain) was captured by sequencing in a study of CD8 T cells in ankylosing spondylitis. Trimming shortened V by 3 bases and J by 2 bases, and 5 bases separated the two germline ends. The CDR3 contains 13 residues. TCRdb reprocessed the 5' RACE reads via MiXCR and lists one record per CDR3 protein. Counted here are 150,000 to 200,000 distinct CDR3 sequences, roughly 13% occurring once; the ten biggest clones make up more than 15%. The rearrangement joins TRBV12-3 or TRBV12-4 to TRBJ2-4; no clear D. The clonotype comes from a male donor with ankylosing spondylitis or in good health (not recorded which). The specimen sequenced was blood, either unsorted or a sorted T cell fraction (not recorded which). CDR3 sequence reads: CASSFGSKNIQYF. Written as DNA, the CDR3 is TGTGCCAGCAGTTTTGGGTCCAAAAACATTCAGTACTTC.